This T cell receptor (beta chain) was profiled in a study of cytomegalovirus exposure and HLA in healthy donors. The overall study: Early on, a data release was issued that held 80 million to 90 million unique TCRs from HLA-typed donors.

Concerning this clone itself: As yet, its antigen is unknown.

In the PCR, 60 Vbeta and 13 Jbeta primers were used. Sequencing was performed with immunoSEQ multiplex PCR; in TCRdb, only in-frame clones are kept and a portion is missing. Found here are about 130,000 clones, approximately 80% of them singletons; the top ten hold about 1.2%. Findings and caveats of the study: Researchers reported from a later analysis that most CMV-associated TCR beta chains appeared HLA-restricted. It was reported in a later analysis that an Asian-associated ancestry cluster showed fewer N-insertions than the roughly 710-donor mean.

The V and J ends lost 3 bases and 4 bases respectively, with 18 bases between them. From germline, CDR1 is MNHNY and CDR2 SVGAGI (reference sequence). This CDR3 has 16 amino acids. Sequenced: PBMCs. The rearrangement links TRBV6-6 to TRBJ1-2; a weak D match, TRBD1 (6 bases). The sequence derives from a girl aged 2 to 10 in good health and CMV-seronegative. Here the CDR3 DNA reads TGTGCCAGCAGTTATGAAATGGGCATACAGGGCTATGGCTACACCTTC. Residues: CASSYEMGIQGYGYTF.